The 5 T cell receptor beta chains below come from one sample, sequenced in a study of human T cells and chemical hapten exposure. Time point noted: patch test 1, 2 weeks after DPC sensitization. Treatment defined: therapeutic diphenylcyclopropenone sensitization with weekly scalp DPC. TCRdb re-derived calls from the RACE reads in MiXCR, one entry per CDR3 protein. The data contain about 360,000 distinct CDR3 sequences, 4% to 5.5% of them singletons. The source material was whole blood, sampled in connection with sensitization to the hapten diphenylcyclopropenone (DPC). Every receptor here comes from a woman between 50 and 59 years old with alopecia areata. Some clones in this sample may be carry-over from other donors' samples.

The sample holds many counts of this clonotype. The J gene is TRBJ2-5, the V gene TRBV20-1, with D unresolved. Germline values: CDR1 DFQATT, CDR2 SNEGSKA (reference sequence). The length of the CDR3 is 11 residues. V shed 0 bases and J shed 5 bases, with 4 bases lying between them. This CDR3 is CSARDVETQYF. DNA for the CDR3: TGCAGTGCTAGAGACGTTGAGACCCAGTACTTC.

In this sample, this clonotype turned up many times. CDR3 loop: CASSPQDTEAFF. The CDR3 DNA follows: TGTGCCAGCTCACCACAAGACACTGAAGCTTTCTTT. This rearrangement joins TRBV18 to TRBJ1-1; D is undetermined. Germline assignment: CDR1 KGHSH and CDR2 LQKENI. There are 12 residues in the CDR3. V was shortened by 1 base and J by 3 bases, with 3 bases between the two germline ends. The variable domain in full, completed from reference TRBV18 and TRBJ1-1, reads NAGVMQNPRHLVRRRGQEARLRCSPMKGHSHVYWYRQLPEEGLKFMVYLQKENIIDESGMPKERFSAEFPKEGPSILRIQQVVRGDSAAYFCASSPQDTEAFFGQGTRLTVV.

This clonotype appeared many times. The genes are TRBV29-1 and TRBJ1-1; D remains unclear. Germline V lookup: CDR1 SQVTM, CDR2 ANQGSEA. Trimming took 7 bases from V and 3 from J, leaving 9 bases between them. The CDR3 runs 11 residues. The CDR3 spells CSAWSHTEAFF. Here the CDR3 DNA reads TGCAGCGCTTGGTCACACACTGAAGCTTTCTTT.

The rearrangement uses TRBV18 and TRBJ2-7, with 11 bases lining up with TRBD2. Germline CDR1 and CDR2: KGHSH and LQKENI. Trimming removed 3 bases from V and 10 bases from J; junction bases left unmatched: 8. The CDR3 is 14 residues long. The CDR3 DNA follows: TGTGCCAGCTCACCGGGACTAGCGGCAGTGAGTCAGTACTTC. It is translated as CASSPGLAAVSQYF.

This clonotype occurred many times. The chain combines TRBV28 with TRBJ2-3; D possibly uses TRBD1 or TRBD2 (5 bases each). Germline V gives CDR1 MDHEN, CDR2 SYDVKM. Deletions cut 5 bases from V and 2 bases from J, with 11 bases between. The CDR3 has 14 amino acids. CDR3 residues: CASSPLGVTDTQYF. In DNA form, the CDR3 reads TGTGCCAGCAGTCCCCTGGGGGTCACAGATACGCAGTATTTT.